Listed below are T cell receptor beta chains from one sample, sequenced in a study of cytomegalovirus exposure and HLA in healthy donors. Assay: immunoSEQ multiplex PCR; the TCRdb copy retains only in-frame clones and omits some. The data show about 82,000 clones, less than 80% seen once. Specimen: PBMCs. The receptors originated from a human donor in good health. Both conserved end residues are trimmed from each CDR3. Not every row has a clone size; where given, it reads once, few, many or a size class.

V gene	clone size	CDR3 protein
TRBV30	-	AWSRGGTDTQY
TRBV29-1	-	SVGLRGGDYGYT
TRBV15	-	ATSRALTGTNEQY
TRBV4-1	-	ASSQPIQGARFGYT
TRBV4-1	-	ASSQGQGKETQY
TRBV5-5	-	ASSLAEVAF
TRBV9	once	ASSSRQGTNTEAF
TRBV27	-	ASSTSDGSSYNEQF
TRBV6-5	-	ASSYGSFTYEQY
TRBV19	few	ASEGQGYTEAF
TRBV29-1	-	SVAYLPGQGRVSTGELF
TRBV18	-	ASSPDRMNTEAF
TRBV28	-	ASTRTKMELEAF
TRBV7-6	once	ASSLVAGWEGDTEAF
TRBV2	-	ASSELRVNYGYT
TRBV6-4	-	ASRVGGQGEQETQY
TRBV14	-	ASSQELMRLNNEQF
TRBV6-5	-	ASRRVRGGSDTQY
TRBV5-1	-	ASSLVAGTGRGEQY
TRBV10-1	-	ASSDGGKFTDTQY
TRBV30	-	AWSYRGEAF
TRBV6-5	-	ASSYSKGTGYSPLH
TRBV9	-	ASSPTGTSGDNEQF
TRBV27	-	ASSLSPQETQY